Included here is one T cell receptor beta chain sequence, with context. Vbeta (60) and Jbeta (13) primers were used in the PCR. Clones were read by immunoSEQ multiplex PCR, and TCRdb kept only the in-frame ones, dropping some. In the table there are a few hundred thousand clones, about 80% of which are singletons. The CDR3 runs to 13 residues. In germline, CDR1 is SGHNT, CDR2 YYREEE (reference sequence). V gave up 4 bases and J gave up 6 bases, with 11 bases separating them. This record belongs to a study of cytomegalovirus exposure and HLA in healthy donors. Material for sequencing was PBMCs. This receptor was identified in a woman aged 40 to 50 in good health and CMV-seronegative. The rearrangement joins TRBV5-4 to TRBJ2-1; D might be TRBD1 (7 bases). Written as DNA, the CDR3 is TGTGCCAGCAGCCCCAGGGGGGCCAATGAGCAGTTCTTC. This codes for CASSPRGANEQFF.